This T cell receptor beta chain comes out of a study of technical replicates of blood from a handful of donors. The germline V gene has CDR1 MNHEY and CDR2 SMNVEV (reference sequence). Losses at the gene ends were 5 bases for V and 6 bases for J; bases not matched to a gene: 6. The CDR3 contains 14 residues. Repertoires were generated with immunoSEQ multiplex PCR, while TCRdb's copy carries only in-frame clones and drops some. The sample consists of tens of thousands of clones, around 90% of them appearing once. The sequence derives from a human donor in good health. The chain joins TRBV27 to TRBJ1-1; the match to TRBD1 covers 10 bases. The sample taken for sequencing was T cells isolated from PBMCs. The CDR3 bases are TGTGCCAGCAGTCCTGGACAGGGGGTCTCTGAAGCTTTCTTT. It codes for CASSPGQGVSEAFF.